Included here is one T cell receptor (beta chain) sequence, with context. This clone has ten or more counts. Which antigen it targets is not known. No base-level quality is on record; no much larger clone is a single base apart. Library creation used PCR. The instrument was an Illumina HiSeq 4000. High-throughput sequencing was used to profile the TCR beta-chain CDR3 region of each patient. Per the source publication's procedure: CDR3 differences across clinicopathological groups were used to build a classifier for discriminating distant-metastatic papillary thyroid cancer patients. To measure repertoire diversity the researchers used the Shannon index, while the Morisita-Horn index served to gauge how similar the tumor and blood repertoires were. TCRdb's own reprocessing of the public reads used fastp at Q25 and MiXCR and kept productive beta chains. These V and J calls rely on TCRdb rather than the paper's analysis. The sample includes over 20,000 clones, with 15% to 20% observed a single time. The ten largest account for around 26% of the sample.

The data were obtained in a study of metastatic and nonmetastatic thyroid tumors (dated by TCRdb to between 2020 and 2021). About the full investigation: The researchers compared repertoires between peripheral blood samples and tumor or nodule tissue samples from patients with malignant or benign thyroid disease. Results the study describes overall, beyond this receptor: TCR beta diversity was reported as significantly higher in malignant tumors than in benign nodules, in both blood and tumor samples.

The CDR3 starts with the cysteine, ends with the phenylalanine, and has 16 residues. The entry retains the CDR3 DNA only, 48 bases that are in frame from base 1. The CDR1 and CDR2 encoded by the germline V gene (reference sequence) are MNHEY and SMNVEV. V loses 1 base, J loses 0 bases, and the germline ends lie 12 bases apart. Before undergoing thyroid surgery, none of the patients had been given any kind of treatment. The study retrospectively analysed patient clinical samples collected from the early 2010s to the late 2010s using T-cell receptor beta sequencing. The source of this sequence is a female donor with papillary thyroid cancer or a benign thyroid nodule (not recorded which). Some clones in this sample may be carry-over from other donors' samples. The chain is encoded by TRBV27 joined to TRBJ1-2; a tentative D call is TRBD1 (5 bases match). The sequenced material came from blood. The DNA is TGTGCCAGCAGTTTATTAGGGGCCGAAGCTAACTATGGCTACACCTTC. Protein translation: CASSLLGAEANYGYTF.